These 21 T cell receptor beta chains were all obtained from the same sample, sequenced in a study of T cell responses to AZD1222 COVID-19 vaccine. The repertoire was sequenced with immunoSEQ multiplex PCR; TCRdb's copy has only in-frame clones and lacks some. The sample lists 150,000 to 160,000 clones; 90% were seen once. Specimen: peripheral blood, collected on day 0 of AZD1222 vaccination. These receptors were taken from an adult in good health.

The V and J genes are TRBV7-2 and TRBJ2-3, with 12 bases that match TRBD2. V lost 1 base, J lost 4 bases, and 3 bases stayed unmatched. Germline V gene lookup returns CDR1 SGHTA and CDR2 FQGNSA. The CDR3 consists of 16 residues. The CDR3 reads CASSLGLAGGADTQYF. The CDR3 DNA sequence: TGTGCCAGCAGCTTAGGCCTAGCGGGAGGGGCAGATACGCAGTATTTT.

The chain couples TRBV28 to TRBJ1-5, with D possibly matching TRBD1 (5 bases). Germline CDR1 and CDR2: MDHEN and SYDVKM. Trimming removed 3 bases at V and 5 bases at J, with 8 bases between. CDR3 length: 13 amino acids. This chain's CDR3 is CASSLGTYQPQHF. In DNA, the CDR3 is TGTGCCAGCAGTTTGGGGACCTATCAGCCCCAGCATTTT.

V and J are TRBV28 and TRBJ2-2; tentatively, D is TRBD1 or TRBD2 (5 bases each). CDR3 length equals 15 residues. Trimming pared 5 bases from V and 3 bases from J, leaving 13 bases between. The germline V gene has CDR1 MDHEN and CDR2 SYDVKM. CDR3 in amino acids: CASSHRDGYTGELFF. In DNA, the CDR3 is TGTGCCAGCAGTCACCGGGACGGGTACACCGGGGAGCTGTTTTTT.

A single count supports this clone. V usage is TRBV9 and J usage is TRBJ2-7; the D is unclear. Germline V gene lookup returns CDR1 SGDLS and CDR2 YYNGEE. This CDR3 contains 13 residues. Trimming left V 4 bases short and J 6 bases short, with 14 bases between. The CDR3 is CASSPRDLGEQYF. In nucleotides, the CDR3 is TGTGCCAGCAGCCCTCGCGATTTGGGCGAGCAGTACTTC.

This rearrangement joins TRBV7-2 to TRBJ2-5, with TRBD2 matching 8 bases. This CDR3 is built from 14 residues. Per germline, CDR1 SGHTA and CDR2 FQGNSA. Losses at the gene ends were 0 bases for V and 5 bases for J; bases not matched to a gene: 2. The CDR3 DNA sequence: TGTGCCAGCAGCTTAGCGGGGACTAGTGAGACCCAGTACTTC. This codes for CASSLAGTSETQYF.

The CDR3 loop reads CASSRGTGIPNEQFF. The CDR3 DNA sequence: TGTGCCAGCAGTAGAGGGACAGGGATCCCCAATGAGCAGTTCTTC. The V call is TRBV6-5, the J call TRBJ2-1; 9 nucleotides align to TRBD1. Losses at the gene ends were 5 bases for V and 6 bases for J; bases not matched to a gene: 8. Germline values: CDR1 MNHEY, CDR2 SVGAGI. The CDR3 is 15 residues long.

The chain couples TRBV29-1 to TRBJ2-3; the D gene is possibly TRBD1 (5 bases). This CDR3 region has 13 residues. V gave up 6 bases and J gave up 2 bases, with 12 bases separating them. Looked up from germline, CDR1 is SQVTM and CDR2 is ANQGSEA. CDR3 nucleotides: TGCAGCGTGACACAGGTTAACACAGATACGCAGTATTTT. It encodes CSVTQVNTDTQYF.

The gene calls are TRBV6-2 or TRBV6-3 and TRBJ2-5; D is ambiguous. The CDR3 loop spans 14 amino acids. CDR1 is MNHEY and CDR2 is SVGEGT in the germline V gene. V was clipped by 1 base and J by 1 base, with 7 bases between them. The CDR3 loop reads CASSYLSVQETQYF. CDR3 DNA sequence: TGTGCCAGCAGTTACTTGTCGGTCCAAGAGACCCAGTACTTC.

This chain uses TRBV19 with TRBJ2-7; TRBD2 matches 10 bases. The CDR3 has 15 amino acids. The germline V gene has CDR1 LNHDA and CDR2 SQIVND (reference sequence). V shed 6 bases, J shed 1 base, and the junction held 6 bases outside the gene matches. In DNA, the CDR3 is TGTGCCAGTAGCCCGAGGACTAGCGGATCCTACGAGCAGTACTTC. It is translated as CASSPRTSGSYEQYF.

The rearrangement uses TRBV4-2 and TRBJ2-3; 8 nucleotides match TRBD1. This CDR3 has 15 amino acids. With V trimmed by 1 base and J by 4 bases, 4 bases remained unmatched. Germline V CDR1 and CDR2: LGHNA, YNFKEQ. CDR3 DNA sequence: TGTGCCAGCAGCCAAGGAAACAGGGGGTCAGATACGCAGTATTTT. Amino acid sequence: CASSQGNRGSDTQYF.

The chain recombines TRBV11-2 with TRBJ2-3; tentatively, D is TRBD2 (6 bases). Germline V CDR1 and CDR2: SGHAT, FQNNGV. V lost 3 bases to trimming and J lost 0 bases, with 10 bases between them. The CDR3 totals 15 residues. The CDR3 protein is CASSFSGTSTDTQYF. DNA of the CDR3: TGTGCCAGCAGCTTTAGCGGAACGAGCACAGATACGCAGTATTTT.

This clone was detected once. The gene calls are TRBV18 and TRBJ1-1; no reliable D call. CDR1 and CDR2 (germline): KGHSH, LQKENI. Trimming removed 5 bases at V and 3 bases at J, with 4 bases between. This CDR3 region has 11 residues. The CDR3, as DNA: TGTGCCAGCTCAGTGGACACTGAAGCTTTCTTT. Protein product: CASSVDTEAFF.

This clone was detected once. The V gene is TRBV27, the J gene TRBJ2-2; 13 bases line up with TRBD2. The junction had 4 bases not matched to a gene; V was cut back by 5 bases and J by 1 base. This CDR3 has 17 amino acids. Germline CDR1 and CDR2: MNHEY and SMNVEV (reference sequence). DNA of the CDR3: TGTGCCAGCAGTATGGGACTAGCGGGGCTGAACACCGGGGAGCTGTTTTTT. Translation: CASSMGLAGLNTGELFF.

The rearrangement uses TRBV7-8 and TRBJ2-7; either TRBD1 or TRBD2 may fit D (6 bases each). Germline lookup yields CDR1 SGHVS and CDR2 FQNEAQ. V was cut by 1 base and J by 7 bases, with 14 bases left in between. The CDR3 is 14 amino acids. CDR3 sequence (DNA): TGTGCCAGCAGCTTAGTTTCAGGGGCGGGGGAGCAGTACTTC. It codes for CASSLVSGAGEQYF.

This chain joins TRBV9 and TRBJ2-1; TRBD2 matches at 12 bases. The CDR3 spans 19 residues. Unmatched junction bases numbered 14, after V lost 3 bases and J lost 4 bases. Germline V gives CDR1 SGDLS, CDR2 YYNGEE. CDR3 amino acids: CASSATSGSLSGVYNEQFF. CDR3 bases: TGTGCCAGCAGCGCGACTAGCGGGAGCCTATCCGGGGTTTACAATGAGCAGTTCTTC.

This rearrangement joins TRBV10-3 to TRBJ1-4; TRBD1 is a possible D gene (5 bases). Germline CDR1 and CDR2: ENHRY and SYGVKD. The CDR3 totals 13 residues. The V end was cut by 5 bases, the J end by 8 bases, with 12 bases between. The CDR3 sequence: CAISTGAGEKLFF. The CDR3, as DNA: TGTGCCATCAGTACTGGGGCGGGGGAAAAACTGTTTTTT.

V usage is TRBV28 and J usage is TRBJ1-2; 10 positions match TRBD1. V lost 3 bases to trimming and J lost 6 bases; unmatched junction nucleotides: 4. The CDR3 consists of 14 residues. CDR1 is MDHEN and CDR2 is SYDVKM in the germline V gene. The CDR3 nucleotides read TGTGCCAGCAGTTTGGGACAGGGGAAGGATGGCTACACCTTC. Amino acids: CASSLGQGKDGYTF.

The chain carries TRBV13 and TRBJ2-7, with a weak D call TRBD1 (6 bases). The CDR3 has 14 residues. In germline, CDR1 is PRHDT, CDR2 FYEKMQ (reference sequence). V gave up 4 bases and J gave up 4 bases, with 14 bases separating them. CDR3 bases: TGTGCCAGCAGCTCGCCGGGACACCGATACGAGCAGTACTTC. Translation: CASSSPGHRYEQYF.

V is TRBV6-1 and J is TRBJ1-2, with D hard to call. Germline assignment: CDR1 MNHNS and CDR2 SASEGT. The CDR3 sequence is 13 residues long. Trimming left V 2 bases short and J 2 bases short, with 6 bases between. The CDR3 bases are TGTGCCAGCAGTGAATCAGAGAACTATGGCTACACCTTC. This gives the protein CASSESENYGYTF.

V is TRBV27 and J is TRBJ2-3; 8 nucleotides line up with TRBD2. Germline V CDR1 and CDR2: MNHEY, SMNVEV (reference sequence). The CDR3 consists of 17 residues. Trimming at V came to 4 bases and at J to 1 base, leaving 10 bases not matched to a gene. CDR3 sequence: CASSSFDSGTGTDTQYF. The CDR3 DNA sequence: TGTGCCAGCAGTTCCTTCGATAGCGGGACCGGCACAGATACGCAGTATTTT.

The rearrangement joins TRBV6-2 or TRBV6-3 to TRBJ2-7; no clear D. The CDR3 runs 12 residues. Looked up from germline, CDR1 is MNHEY and CDR2 is SVGEGT. The germline V and J ends were trimmed by 2 bases and 3 bases, with 5 bases remaining between them. The CDR3 sequence is CASSYRNYEQYF. The CDR3 DNA is TGTGCCAGCAGTTACCGGAACTACGAGCAGTACTTC.